This is a list of T cell receptor beta chains from one sample in a study of CD8+CD57+ T cells in acquired aplastic anemia. TCRdb redid the calling of the reads with MiXCR, one entry per CDR3 protein. Seen here are about 130,000 distinct CDR3 sequences, 48% observed once, and the top ten hold roughly 2.5%. Sample: sorted CD4+, CD8+, or CD8+CD57+ T cells (not recorded which) from PBMCs. These receptors all stem from a human donor in good health, serving as a control. Each CDR3 is given with its conserved first and last residue. The D gene is left open where the match is weak. Some rows have no size entry. The others give once, few or many, or a class for an expanded clone.

clone size	V gene	J gene	D gene	CDR3 protein	CDR3 DNA
.	TRBV20-1	TRBJ1-1	.	CSAHSPGGPNTEAFF	TGCAGTGCCCATTCCCCTGGGGGCCCAAACACTGAAGCTTTCTTT
.	TRBV29-1	TRBJ2-5	.	CSVGSQETQYF	TGCAGCGTGGGCAGCCAAGAGACCCAGTACTTC
.	TRBV19	TRBJ1-2	.	CASSIEDYGYTF	TGTGCCAGTAGTATAGAGGACTATGGCTACACCTTC
many	TRBV6-1	TRBJ1-5	TRBD1	CASSRQGAIGNQPQHF	TGTGCCAGCAGTCGACAGGGGGCGATTGGCAATCAGCCCCAGCATTTT
many	TRBV20-1	TRBJ2-7	TRBD1	CSAREGQGLGYEQYF	TGCAGTGCTAGAGAGGGACAGGGTCTCGGCTACGAGCAGTACTTC
.	TRBV2	TRBJ2-1	.	CASEGSQVPFF	TGTGCCAGCGAAGGGTCACAGGTCCCGTTCTTC
.	TRBV7-8	TRBJ2-7	TRBD1	CASSSRRTGPGYYEQYF	TGTGCCAGCAGCTCCCGTCGGACAGGCCCAGGTTACTACGAGCAGTACTTC
many	TRBV5-6	TRBJ1-2	.	CASSFVSGRHGYTF	TGTGCCAGCAGCTTCGTCTCGGGGAGGCATGGCTACACCTTC
.	TRBV7-9	TRBJ2-1	TRBD1	CASSEPQGNEQFF	TGTGCCAGCAGCGAGCCACAGGGGAATGAGCAGTTCTTC
many	TRBV11-2	TRBJ2-3	TRBD2	CASSLELAGGLTQYF	TGTGCCAGCAGCTTAGAACTAGCGGGGGGGCTGACGCAGTATTTT
many	TRBV19	TRBJ1-1	.	CASSIRRNEAFF	TGTGCCAGTAGTATAAGGAGGAATGAAGCTTTCTTT
.	TRBV5-1	TRBJ1-6	TRBD1	CASSWAPPGQGNSPLHF	TGCGCCAGCAGCTGGGCCCCACCGGGACAGGGTAATTCACCCCTCCACTTT
many	TRBV7-2	TRBJ1-1	.	CASSLSAGRMNTEAFF	TGTGCCAGCAGCTTATCGGCTGGCAGGATGAACACTGAAGCTTTCTTT
once	TRBV15	TRBJ1-5	.	CATSRETSGNQPQHF	TGTGCCACCAGCAGAGAAACATCTGGAAATCAGCCCCAGCATTTT
many	TRBV14	TRBJ1-1	.	CASSQGLLTEAFF	TGTGCCAGCAGCCAAGGGCTCCTGACTGAAGCTTTCTTT
.	TRBV7-3	TRBJ1-2	TRBD1	CASSLTGQGVGYTF	TGTGCCAGCAGCTTAACGGGACAGGGGGTTGGCTACACCTTC
many	TRBV5-1	TRBJ2-7	.	CASSLGPSSYEQYF	TGCGCCAGCAGCTTGGGTCCCAGCTCCTACGAGCAGTACTTC
once	TRBV29-1	TRBJ2-2	TRBD2	CSVKAGGANTGELFF	TGCAGCGTTAAGGCGGGGGGAGCGAACACCGGGGAGCTGTTTTTT
medium-sized	TRBV29-1	TRBJ1-2	.	CSVEDGPHLNYGYTF	TGCAGCGTTGAAGACGGCCCGCACCTTAACTATGGCTACACCTTC
few	TRBV2	TRBJ1-5	.	CASITEEGSGQPQHF	TGTGCCAGCATCACAGAAGAGGGTTCGGGACAGCCCCAGCATTTT
.	TRBV6-5	TRBJ2-7	TRBD2	CASSSGLAGGQTYEQYF	TGTGCCAGCAGTTCCGGACTAGCGGGGGGCCAGACCTACGAGCAGTACTTC
many	TRBV19	TRBJ2-5	.	CACRLRGGGQETQYF	TGTGCATGTAGGCTCAGAGGAGGGGGACAGGAGACCCAGTACTTC
.	TRBV7-2	TRBJ2-3	.	CASSGLASDTQYF	TGTGCCAGCAGCGGATTAGCGAGCGATACGCAGTATTTT
.	TRBV25-1	TRBJ2-3	.	CASSDARSADTQYF	TGTGCCAGCAGTGATGCGAGATCGGCAGATACGCAGTATTTT
few	TRBV29-1	TRBJ1-2	.	CSVEAGSGGYTF	TGCAGCGTGGAGGCGGGGTCCGGGGGCTACACCTTC
many	TRBV12-3/TRBV12-4	TRBJ1-4	.	CASSLGDQSATNEKLFF	TGTGCCAGCAGTTTAGGGGACCAGAGCGCAACTAATGAAAAACTGTTTTTT
many	TRBV29-1	TRBJ1-5	.	CSAKAGNQPQHF	TGCAGCGCCAAAGCCGGCAATCAGCCCCAGCATTTT
few	TRBV5-4	TRBJ1-6	TRBD1	CASGLQGVYPPLHF	TGTGCCAGCGGCTTACAGGGGGTCTATCCACCCCTCCACTTT
.	TRBV20-1	TRBJ1-1	.	CSALAGDTEAFF	TGCAGTGCTCTAGCGGGGGACACTGAAGCTTTCTTT
.	TRBV6-1	TRBJ1-2	.	CASSEVPYYGYTF	TGTGCCAGCAGTGAAGTGCCCTACTATGGCTACACCTTC
.	TRBV4-2	TRBJ2-2	.	CASRPSTGRPNTGELFF	TGTGCCAGCAGGCCAAGCACGGGTCGACCTAACACCGGGGAGCTGTTTTTT
many	TRBV20-1	TRBJ2-1	TRBD2	CSRPIASGTPAGEQFF	TGCAGTAGGCCCATTGCTAGCGGGACCCCAGCCGGTGAGCAGTTCTTC
.	TRBV24-1	TRBJ2-5	.	CATSAMRSQETQYF	TGTGCCACCAGTGCAATGCGGTCCCAAGAGACCCAGTACTTC
.	TRBV24-1	TRBJ2-3	TRBD2	CATSDSIRVAGSTDTQYF	TGTGCCACCAGTGATTCGATTCGAGTAGCGGGGTCCACAGATACGCAGTATTTT
few	TRBV20-1	TRBJ2-3	.	CSARAQGVMDYTQYF	TGCAGTGCTAGAGCCCAAGGTGTTATGGATTATACGCAGTATTTT
.	TRBV12-3/TRBV12-4	TRBJ1-5	.	CASSVTRYSNQPQHF	TGTGCCAGCAGTGTTACGAGGTATAGCAACCAGCCCCAGCATTTT
.	TRBV19	TRBJ1-2	TRBD1	CASSIEQGRWGYTF	TGTGCCAGTAGTATCGAACAGGGGAGGTGGGGCTACACCTTC
.	TRBV19	TRBJ1-1	TRBD1	CASSIGTANTEAFF	TGTGCCAGTAGTATTGGGACAGCGAACACTGAAGCTTTCTTT
.	TRBV15	TRBJ2-7	.	CATSRGSGLSYEQYF	TGTGCCACCAGCAGAGGTTCCGGGCTTTCCTACGAGCAGTACTTC
.	TRBV6-1	TRBJ1-2	.	CASRLMDGYGYTF	TGTGCCAGCAGGCTTATGGACGGCTATGGCTACACCTTC
.	TRBV9	TRBJ1-1	.	CASSSAGGRETEAFF	TGTGCCAGCAGCTCCGCGGGGGGGCGCGAGACTGAAGCTTTCTTT
once	TRBV11-2	TRBJ2-1	.	CASSFPTVGNEQFF	TGTGCCAGCAGCTTCCCCACTGTGGGGAATGAGCAGTTCTTC
.	TRBV2	TRBJ1-2	.	CASTDYGYTF	TGTGCCAGCACCGACTATGGCTACACCTTC
.	TRBV20-1	TRBJ2-1	TRBD2	CSAQSGGASYNEQFF	TGCAGTGCACAGAGCGGGGGGGCCTCCTACAATGAGCAGTTCTTC
few	TRBV19	TRBJ2-7	.	CASSIVKDSPYEQYF	TGTGCCAGTAGTATAGTGAAGGACAGTCCCTACGAGCAGTACTTC
few	TRBV18	TRBJ2-6	TRBD1	CASSPRTGALSGANVLTF	TGTGCCAGCTCACCAAGGACAGGGGCCTTATCTGGGGCCAACGTCCTGACTTTC
.	TRBV4-2	TRBJ1-2	.	CASSRRTGSYGYTF	TGTGCCAGCAGCCGAAGAACAGGGTCCTATGGCTACACCTTC
.	TRBV19	TRBJ1-2	TRBD1	CASSIASGTGSGYTF	TGTGCCAGTAGTATAGCGTCCGGGACAGGGTCCGGCTACACTTTC
.	TRBV24-1	TRBJ2-1	.	CATSDPTSAGQQFF	TGTGCCACCAGTGACCCCACAAGCGCAGGACAGCAGTTCTTC
once	TRBV10-2	TRBJ2-1	.	CASSDSDNEQFF	TGCGCCAGCAGCGACAGCGACAATGAGCAGTTCTTC
many	TRBV12-3/TRBV12-4	TRBJ1-2	TRBD1	CASSFSTGGIGYTF	TGTGCCAGCAGTTTTTCGACAGGGGGCATCGGCTACACCTTC
few	TRBV5-4	TRBJ2-7	.	CASSLAGEEQYF	TGTGCCAGCAGCTTGGCGGGGGAGGAGCAGTACTTC
once	TRBV18	TRBJ2-7	.	CASSNQTYEQYF	TGTGCCAGCTCAAACCAGACCTACGAGCAGTACTTC
.	TRBV19	TRBJ2-7	.	CASNTRDGTYEQYF	TGTGCCAGTAATACCAGGGACGGAACCTACGAGCAGTACTTC
few	TRBV5-6	TRBJ2-1	.	CASSPTGRTSEQFF	TGTGCCAGCAGTCCGACAGGGAGGACCAGTGAGCAGTTCTTC
.	TRBV3-1	TRBJ1-6	.	CASSRMGGATNSPLHF	TGTGCCAGCAGCCGTATGGGGGGGGCGACCAATTCACCCCTCCACTTT